One sample yielded the 8 T cell receptor beta chains listed below, sequenced in a study of blood T cell repertoires in COVID-19. Libraries were prepared by immunoSEQ multiplex PCR; TCRdb keeps only in-frame clonotypes and omits some of them. Of a few hundred thousand clones listed, 86% are singletons. The specimen was peripheral blood. The receptor set was obtained from a man aged 55 to 70 with acute or convalescent COVID-19.

CDR3 DNA sequence: TGTGCCAGCAGCCAGACAGGGGATCAGCCCCAGCATTTT. Protein: CASSQTGDQPQHF. The chain uses TRBV6-5 and TRBJ1-5; 8 nucleotides match TRBD1. The CDR3 runs 13 residues. In germline, CDR1 is MNHEY, CDR2 SVGAGI. Trimming removed 6 bases from V and 5 bases from J; junction bases left unmatched: 3.

The chain carries TRBV6-1 and TRBJ1-3, with 10 bases fitting TRBD1. J lost 4 bases, V lost 1 base, and 4 bases had no gene match. Germline V gives CDR1 MNHNS, CDR2 SASEGT. This CDR3 has 16 residues. CDR3 sequence reads: CASSEGWTGGGNTIYF. Written as DNA, the CDR3 is TGTGCCAGCAGTGAAGGATGGACAGGGGGGGGAAACACCATATATTTT.

The chain carries TRBV7-2 and TRBJ1-6; TRBD1 might be the D (5 bases). CDR3 length: 17 amino acids. Germline V gene lookup returns CDR1 SGHTA and CDR2 FQGNSA. V gave up 2 bases and J gave up 7 bases, with 18 bases separating them. The CDR3 DNA is TGTGCCAGCAGCTTAACGGAGGGGATAACCCCAAATTCACCCCTCCACTTT. Encoded protein: CASSLTEGITPNSPLHF.

The chain is built from TRBV15 and TRBJ1-1; possible D gene TRBD1, 5 bases. Germline V gene sequence: CDR1 LNHNV, CDR2 YYDKDF (reference sequence). With 5 bases removed from V and 1 base from J, the gap between germline ends came to 14 bases. The CDR3 sequence is 15 residues long. In DNA form, the CDR3 reads TGTGCCACCAGCGGGGGGACGGTTGGGAACACTGAAGCTTTCTTT. It codes for CATSGGTVGNTEAFF.

There are a few counts of this clone. V usage is TRBV5-4 and J usage is TRBJ1-2; tentatively, D is TRBD1 (6 bases). The germline V gene has CDR1 SGHNT and CDR2 YYREEE (reference sequence). The CDR3 spans 15 residues. Trimming removed 4 bases from V and 4 bases from J, with 17 bases in between. The CDR3 DNA reads TGTGCCAGCAGCCAAGGGGGGGCGCGTGGCTATGGCTACACCTTC. This translates into CASSQGGARGYGYTF.

This chain connects TRBV15 to TRBJ2-3; 7 bases are shared with TRBD1. The CDR3 is made up of 16 amino acids. The junction had 3 bases not matched to a gene; V was cut back by 0 bases and J by 0 bases. Germline CDR1 reads LNHNV; CDR2 reads YYDKDF (reference sequence). CDR3 amino acids: CATSRDPRGSTDTQYF. In nucleotides, the CDR3 is TGTGCCACCAGCAGAGACCCCAGGGGGAGCACAGATACGCAGTATTTT.

This chain links TRBV29-1 with TRBJ1-3; D is unresolved. The CDR3 has 13 residues. V shed 5 bases and J shed 0 bases, with 8 bases lying between them. CDR1 and CDR2 from the germline V gene are SQVTM and ANQGSEA. The CDR3 loop reads CSVTYTSGNTIYF. CDR3 bases: TGCAGCGTTACCTATACCTCTGGAAACACCATATATTTT.

This chain connects TRBV19 to TRBJ2-2; a weak D match, TRBD2 (5 bases). The V end was cut by 4 bases, the J end by 4 bases, with 7 bases between. Per germline, CDR1 LNHDA and CDR2 SQIVND (reference sequence). The CDR3 sequence is 13 residues long. The CDR3 DNA is TGTGCCAGTAGTAAGAGGGCCACCGGGGAGCTGTTTTTT. Translating it yields CASSKRATGELFF.